This paragraph reports one TCR beta chain. What it binds is not known. TCRdb reanalyzed the 5' RACE reads and collapses them to one entry per CDR3 protein, without DNA. The table for this sample gives fewer than 200,000 distinct CDR3 sequences. The V gene's germline CDR1 is SQVTM and CDR2 ANQGSEA. The CDR3 extends over 14 amino acids. This record belongs to a study of monozygotic twins with inflammatory bowel disease. Whole-study results and caveats: There was no support for any single strong signal or clonotype associated with IBD.

The specimen sequenced was blood. The sequence was collected from a human donor with ulcerative colitis or Crohn's disease, or a healthy co-twin of an affected twin (not recorded which). This rearrangement joins TRBV29-1 to TRBJ1-1; TCRdb returns TRBD1, unconfirmable since there is no DNA. CDR3 in amino acids: CSVGPTGRGAEAFF.